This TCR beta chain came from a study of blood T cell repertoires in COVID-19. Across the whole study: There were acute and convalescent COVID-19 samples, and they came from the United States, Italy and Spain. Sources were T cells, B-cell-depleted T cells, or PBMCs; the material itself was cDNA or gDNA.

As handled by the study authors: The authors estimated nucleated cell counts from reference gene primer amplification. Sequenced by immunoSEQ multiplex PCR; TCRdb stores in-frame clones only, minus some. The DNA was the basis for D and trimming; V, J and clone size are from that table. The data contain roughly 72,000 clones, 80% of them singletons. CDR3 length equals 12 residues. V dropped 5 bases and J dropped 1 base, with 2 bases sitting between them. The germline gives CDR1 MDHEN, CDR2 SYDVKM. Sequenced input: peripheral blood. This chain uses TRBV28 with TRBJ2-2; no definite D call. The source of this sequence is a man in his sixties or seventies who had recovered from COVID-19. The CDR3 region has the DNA TGTGCCAGCAGTCTGAACACCGGGGAGCTGTTTTTT. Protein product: CASSLNTGELFF.